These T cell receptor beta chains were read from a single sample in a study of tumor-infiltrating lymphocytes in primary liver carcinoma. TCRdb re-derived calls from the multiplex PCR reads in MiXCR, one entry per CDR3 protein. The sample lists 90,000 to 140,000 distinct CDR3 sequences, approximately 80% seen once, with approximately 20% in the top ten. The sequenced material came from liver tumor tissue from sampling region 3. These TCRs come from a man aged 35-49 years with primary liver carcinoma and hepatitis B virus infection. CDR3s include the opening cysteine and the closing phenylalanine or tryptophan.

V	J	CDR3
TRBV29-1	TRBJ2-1	CSVDVSWGGYNEHFF
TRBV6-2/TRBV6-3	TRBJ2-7	CASSCEVPYVQCF
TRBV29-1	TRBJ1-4	CSVEETGDNEKLFF
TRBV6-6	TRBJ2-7	CASSFMGSSYEQYF
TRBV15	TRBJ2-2	CATSKTSDTGELFF
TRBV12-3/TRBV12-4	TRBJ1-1	CASSSADGNTEAVF
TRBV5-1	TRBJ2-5	CASNLGRDRGHRETQYF
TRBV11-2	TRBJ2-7	CAGSSGLAGIEQYF
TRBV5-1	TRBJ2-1	CAISSVRAEQFF
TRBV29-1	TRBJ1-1	CSVDPGWGMAAEAFF
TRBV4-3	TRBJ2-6	CASSQDGGANVLTF